This entry lists 2 T cell receptor beta chains sequenced from one sample in a study of blood T cell repertoires in COVID-19. Sequencing used immunoSEQ multiplex PCR; TCRdb keeps in-frame clones, though not all of them. The data contain approximately 92,000 clones, around 90% of them singletons. Specimen: peripheral blood. The receptors originated from a woman aged 60 to 75 with COVID-19, enrolled during active disease.

The rearrangement uses TRBV7-9 and TRBJ1-6; 9 bases align to TRBD1. V lost 3 bases, J lost 9 bases, and 3 bases stayed unmatched. CDR1 is SEHNR, CDR2 FQNEAQ, per germline (reference sequence). The CDR3 sequence is 14 residues long. The CDR3 is CASSLGQGVSPLHF. Written as DNA, the CDR3 is TGTGCCAGCAGCTTGGGACAGGGAGTTTCACCCCTCCACTTT.

The chain carries TRBV3-1 (or the pseudogene TRBV3-2) and TRBJ1-4; 7 bases match TRBD1. The trim removed 4 bases at V and 0 bases at J, leaving 8 bases unmatched. The CDR3 is 17 residues long. Germline assignment: CDR1 LGHDT and CDR2 YNNKEL (reference sequence). CDR3 nucleotide sequence: TGTGCCAGCAGCCCGGGGACAGTCGCTTCAACTAATGAAAAACTGTTTTTT. Amino acids: CASSPGTVASTNEKLFF.